Presented here are 28 T cell receptor beta chains from one specimen sequenced in a study of blood T cell dynamics during melanoma immunotherapy. Clones were read by immunoSEQ multiplex PCR, and TCRdb kept only the in-frame ones, dropping some. The table has roughly 15,000 clones, around 90% seen once; the top ten hold about 7.8%. Time point denoted: week 3, after first cycle of checkpoint inhibitor. Sequencing used blood, obtained from a patient treated with checkpoint blockade. The receptor set was obtained from a human donor with melanoma.

The CDR3 coding sequence is TGTGCCAGCAGCTTGACTAGCGGGCCTCAAGAGACCCAGTACTTC. Translating gives CASSLTSGPQETQYF. The chain joins TRBV7-2 to TRBJ2-5, with 10 bases identical to TRBD2. V gave up 3 bases and J gave up 2 bases; unmatched junction bases: 3. The CDR3 is 15 amino acids. Germline CDR1 reads SGHTA; CDR2 reads FQGNSA.

The chain is built from TRBV5-1 and TRBJ1-1, with D possibly matching TRBD1 (5 bases). Germline V CDR1 and CDR2: SGHRS, YFSETQ. Trimming took 0 bases from V and 6 from J, leaving 12 bases between them. The CDR3 spans 14 residues. CDR3 sequence: CASSLEGNGAEAFF. The CDR3 region has the DNA TGCGCCAGCAGCTTGGAGGGGAATGGCGCTGAAGCTTTCTTT. The full variable domain, completed using reference TRBV5-1 and TRBJ1-1, is KAGVTQTPRYLIKTRGQQVTLSCSPISGHRSVSWYQQTPGQGLQFLFEYFSETQRNKGNFPGRFSGRQFSNSRSEMNVSTLELGDSALYLCASSLEGNGAEAFFGQGTRLTVV.

The genes are TRBV19 and TRBJ2-5; a weak D match, TRBD2 (6 bases). The CDR3 length is 13 residues. Germline CDR1 reads LNHDA; CDR2 reads SQIVND (reference sequence). Trimming took 5 bases from V and 2 from J, leaving 9 bases between them. The DNA for the CDR3 is TGTGCCAGTAGTTGGGGGACTCAAGAGACCCAGTACTTC. Its protein is CASSWGTQETQYF.

This rearrangement joins TRBV18 to TRBJ2-3, with TRBD2 matching over 14 bases. Losses at the gene ends were 4 bases for V and 6 bases for J; bases not matched to a gene: 3. Germline CDR1 reads KGHSH; CDR2 reads LQKENI. This CDR3 spans 15 amino acids. The CDR3 DNA sequence: TGTGCCAGCTCACTGGGACTAGCGGGAGAGGATACGCAGTATTTT. This codes for CASSLGLAGEDTQYF.

The chain recombines TRBV7-3 with TRBJ2-1; 9 bases are a match to TRBD2. The V segment lost 2 bases and the J segment 6 bases; nucleotides outside the gene matches: 8. CDR1 and CDR2 from the germline V gene are SGHTA and FQGTGA. The CDR3 loop spans 16 amino acids. DNA of the CDR3: TGTGCCAGCAGCTTATCTGGCGGGAGGGGGCGCAATGAGCAGTTCTTC. Protein sequence: CASSLSGGRGRNEQFF.

CDR3 region: CASSRGDWGNMNTEAFF. DNA of the CDR3: TGTGCCAGCAGCCGAGGGGATTGGGGGAACATGAACACTGAAGCTTTCTTT. The genes are TRBV7-2 and TRBJ1-1; tentative D call: TRBD1 (5 bases). This CDR3 is 17 amino acids long. CDR1 is SGHTA and CDR2 is FQGNSA in the germline V gene. With 5 bases removed from V and 0 bases from J, the gap between germline ends came to 19 bases.

V is TRBV19 and J is TRBJ1-1; D ambiguous. The CDR3 contains 13 residues. The germline CDR1 and CDR2 sequences are LNHDA and SQIVND (reference sequence). V lost 4 bases and J 0 bases, leaving 6 bases between the germline ends. The CDR3 DNA is TGTGCCAGTAGTAATTGGATGAACACTGAAGCTTTCTTT. Amino acid sequence: CASSNWMNTEAFF.

The genes are TRBV5-5 and TRBJ1-2, with D possibly TRBD1 on 5 matching bases. The CDR3 extends over 12 amino acids. The germline V and J ends were trimmed by 4 bases and 6 bases, with 10 bases remaining between them. The V gene's germline CDR1 is SGHKS and CDR2 YYEKEE (reference sequence). The CDR3 region is CASSPGGDGYTF. The DNA of the CDR3 is TGTGCCAGCAGCCCCGGGGGTGATGGCTACACCTTC.

The rearrangement uses TRBV7-5 and TRBJ2-7; no check of the table's D call, TRBD2, against the DNA was made. TRBV7-5 is given as a pseudogene. The CDR3 contains 15 residues. The CDR3 is CARSSPGAAHYEQYF. The CDR3 DNA reads TGTGCCAGAAGCTCGCCGGGAGCGGCCCACTACGAGCAGTACTTC.

The V call is TRBV28, the J call TRBJ1-4; D is unresolved. The V end was cut by 6 bases, the J end by 8 bases, with 22 bases between. This CDR3 is built from 16 residues. CDR1 and CDR2 from the germline V gene are MDHEN and SYDVKM. The CDR3 loop reads CASSSPGSVGREKLFF. Here the CDR3 DNA reads TGTGCCAGCAGCTCCCCCGGGTCGGTTGGCCGAGAAAAACTGTTTTTT. Variable domain in full (rest from reference TRBV28 and TRBJ1-4): DVKVTQSSRYLVKRTGEKVFLECVQDMDHENMFWYRQDPGLGLRLIYFSYDVKMKEKGDIPEGYSVSREKKERFSLILESASTNQTSMYLCASSSPGSVGREKLFFGSGTQLSVL.

The chain couples TRBV10-2 to TRBJ2-5; D is possibly TRBD2 (5 bases). Deletions cut 3 bases from V and 1 base from J, with 12 bases between. This CDR3 is 15 amino acids long. The germline gives CDR1 WSHSY, CDR2 SAAADI. The CDR3 spells CASSDGRARQETQYF. The CDR3 DNA reads TGCGCCAGCAGTGACGGGCGGGCCCGCCAAGAGACCCAGTACTTC.

The V gene is TRBV6-1, the J gene TRBJ1-5, with D uncertain. Trimming pared 2 bases from V and 4 bases from J, leaving 12 bases between. Germline V lookup: CDR1 MNHNS, CDR2 SASEGT. This CDR3 spans 15 amino acids. DNA for the CDR3: TGTGCCAGCAGTGAATTAGGACGGTTTAATCAGCCCCAGCATTTT. It yields the protein CASSELGRFNQPQHF.

This clone was detected only once. This chain joins TRBV19 and TRBJ2-2; D is perhaps TRBD2 (5 bases). Germline V CDR1 and CDR2: LNHDA, SQIVND (reference sequence). This CDR3 spans 15 amino acids. V was clipped by 8 bases and J by 5 bases, with 18 bases between them. DNA for the CDR3: TGTGCCAGTTGGCCCCCCGAGGGCCGGACCGGGGAGCTGTTTTTT. This translates into CASWPPEGRTGELFF.

This rearrangement joins TRBV21-1 to TRBJ2-7; the table's D call, TRBD1, has no DNA check behind it. TRBV21-1 is tagged as a pseudogene. CDR3 length equals 18 residues. The CDR3 loop is CASSKESSIKGQYYEQYF. CDR3 nucleotides: TGTGCCAGCAGCAAAGAATCCTCTATTAAGGGACAGTATTACGAGCAGTACTTC.

The chain carries TRBV28 and TRBJ2-5; D ambiguous. The CDR3 sequence is 8 residues long. Germline V lookup: CDR1 MDHEN, CDR2 SYDVKM. V was clipped by 6 bases and J by 13 bases, with 6 bases between them. The CDR3 reads CASSPAYF. CDR3 coding DNA: TGTGCCAGCAGCCCAGCGTACTTC.

The rearrangement uses TRBV6-6 and TRBJ2-5; possibly TRBD2 for D (6 bases). The CDR3 has 15 residues. Trimming pared 6 bases from V and 6 bases from J, leaving 20 bases between. Per germline, CDR1 MNHNY and CDR2 SVGAGI (reference sequence). CDR3 in amino acids: CASSRLGGIGKTQYF. The CDR3 coding sequence is TGTGCCAGCAGCCGCCTGGGCGGGATTGGGAAGACCCAGTACTTC.

V gene TRBV29-1 combines with J gene TRBJ2-1; D might be TRBD1 or TRBD2, each matching 5 bases. The V end lost 6 bases, the J end lost 6 bases, and 12 bases lay between the germline ends. CDR3 length: 12 amino acids. Germline-derived CDR1 and CDR2 are SQVTM and ANQGSEA. The CDR3 loop reads CSVGDGINEQFF. In DNA, the CDR3 is TGCAGCGTCGGGGACGGCATCAATGAGCAGTTCTTC.

This chain uses TRBV10-3 with TRBJ1-1, with unresolved D. The CDR3 runs to 15 residues. With 0 bases removed from V and 1 base from J, the gap between germline ends came to 9 bases. The V gene's germline CDR1 is ENHRY and CDR2 SYGVKD. The CDR3 DNA follows: TGTGCCATCAGTGAGTCCTCGCGGCCGAACACTGAAGCTTTCTTT. Protein: CAISESSRPNTEAFF.

Here the CDR3 DNA reads TGTGCCAGCAGTGAAATGGGGACAGGCTCCTACGAGCAGTACTTC. Translated: CASSEMGTGSYEQYF. V gene TRBV6-1 combines with J gene TRBJ2-5, with 8 bases fitting TRBD1. The tail of the sequence fits TRBJ2-7 better, so the J call may be wrong. Germline V gene sequence: CDR1 MNHNS, CDR2 SASEGT. The CDR3 has 15 residues.

The gene calls are TRBV6-5 and TRBJ2-1; D not certain. Trimming pared 1 base from V and 6 bases from J, leaving 7 bases between. The germline V gene encodes CDR1 MNHEY and CDR2 SVGAGI. The CDR3 covers 13 residues. CDR3 sequence reads: CASSYLRFNEQFF. The CDR3 DNA is TGTGCCAGCAGTTACTTACGATTCAATGAGCAGTTCTTC.

The chain recombines TRBV5-1 with TRBJ2-3; 12 bases align to TRBD2. This CDR3 has 16 amino acids. CDR1 SGHRS and CDR2 YFSETQ come from the germline V gene. Trimming removed 4 bases from V and 4 bases from J; junction bases left unmatched: 7. In DNA, the CDR3 is TGCGCCAGCAGCCCGACTAGCGGGAGACGGGCAGATACGCAGTATTTT. This codes for CASSPTSGRRADTQYF.

The chain combines TRBV5-1 with TRBJ2-1, with 7 bases matching TRBD2. V was clipped by 4 bases and J by 5 bases; unmatched bases: 9. The CDR3 covers 15 residues. The germline gives CDR1 SGHRS, CDR2 YFSETQ. CDR3 in amino acids: CASSVSSGRNNEQFF. The CDR3, as DNA: TGCGCCAGCAGCGTCTCTAGCGGACGAAACAATGAGCAGTTCTTC.

This chain connects TRBV6-1 to TRBJ2-5, with a possible D match to TRBD2 (7 bases). The germline V gene has CDR1 MNHNS and CDR2 SASEGT. Trimming took off 8 bases at V and 1 base at J, with 20 bases between the two ends. This CDR3 region has 16 residues. The CDR3 spells CASGGRGGEIQETQYF. In nucleotides, the CDR3 is TGTGCCAGCGGTGGTAGGGGGGGCGAAATCCAAGAGACCCAGTACTTC.

The chain is built from TRBV7-9 and TRBJ2-2; 9 bases map to TRBD2. The CDR3 consists of 17 residues. V lost 4 bases to trimming and J lost 3 bases; unmatched junction nucleotides: 9. From germline, CDR1 is SEHNR and CDR2 FQNEAQ (reference sequence). CDR3 in amino acids: CASSSISGSADTGELFF. Here the CDR3 DNA reads TGTGCCAGCAGCTCTATTAGCGGGAGCGCGGACACCGGGGAGCTGTTTTTT.

The chain recombines TRBV11-2 with TRBJ1-2, with 7 bases fitting TRBD1. The CDR3 has 16 amino acids. Trimming at V came to 1 base and at J to 5 bases, leaving 10 bases not matched to a gene. The germline CDR1 and CDR2 sequences are SGHAT and FQNNGV. CDR3 protein: CASSLARGTATYGYTF. The CDR3 DNA is TGTGCCAGCAGCTTAGCCCGCGGGACAGCTACTTATGGCTACACCTTC.

The chain carries TRBV11-3 and TRBJ2-2; 8 bases align to TRBD2. The CDR3 contains 20 residues. The V gene end was trimmed by 4 bases and the J gene end by 3 bases; junction bases not matched to a gene: 19. Germline values: CDR1 SGHNT, CDR2 YENEEA. The CDR3 coding sequence is TGTGCCAGCAGCTCCATCAGGGCCTCCGGGGCGGGAGGATACACCGGGGAGCTGTTTTTT. It codes for CASSSIRASGAGGYTGELFF.

V is TRBV7-2 and J is TRBJ2-5; D gene unclear. From germline, CDR1 is SGHTA and CDR2 FQGNSA. The V end lost 3 bases, the J end lost 4 bases, and 9 bases lay between the germline ends. The CDR3 is 13 residues long. The CDR3 spells CASSFGPRETQYF. DNA of the CDR3: TGTGCCAGCAGCTTTGGCCCGAGAGAGACCCAGTACTTC.

This chain connects TRBV5-1 to TRBJ2-1; 7 nucleotides agree with TRBD2. Germline-derived CDR1 and CDR2 are SGHRS and YFSETQ. The J segment lost 9 bases and the V segment lost 4 bases, leaving 10 bases of the junction unmatched. CDR3 length equals 14 residues. The CDR3 loop reads CASSPGTTTGEQFF. CDR3 coding DNA: TGCGCCAGCAGCCCTGGGACTACTACAGGTGAGCAGTTCTTC.